Presented here are 21 T cell receptor beta chains from one specimen sequenced in a study of T cells in localized non-small cell lung cancer. The data were produced by immunoSEQ multiplex PCR, yet TCRdb's version contains in-frame clones alone and is incomplete. The sample lists about 1,300 clones; around 23% were seen once. This sample comprised normal lung tissue next to the tumor, obtained before any cancer treatment. Receptors originate from a male donor at least 60 years old with stage I lung adenocarcinoma.

This clone is deemed medium-sized. The V call is TRBV11-3, the J call TRBJ2-1; 13 nucleotides agree with TRBD2. The CDR3 contains 14 residues. CDR1 SGHNT and CDR2 YENEEA come from the germline V gene. The trim removed 5 bases at V and 7 bases at J, leaving 2 bases unmatched. Here the CDR3 reads CASSMTSGGNEQFF. DNA of the CDR3: TGTGCCAGCAGCATGACTAGCGGGGGGAATGAGCAGTTCTTC.

This clone was counted between two and nine times. The rearrangement links TRBV19 to TRBJ1-1, with TRBD1 matching 7 bases. The CDR3 spans 14 residues. V shed 5 bases, J shed 1 base, and the junction held 4 bases outside the gene matches. Germline loops: CDR1 LNHDA, CDR2 SQIVND (reference sequence). The CDR3 nucleotides are TGTGCCAGTAGTCCACGGACAGGGAACACTGAAGCTTTCTTT. Translated: CASSPRTGNTEAFF.

This rearrangement joins TRBV6-8 to TRBJ2-5; D not resolved. The CDR3 contains 13 residues. In germline, CDR1 is MNHGY, CDR2 SAAAGT. V lost 2 bases and J lost 4, with 8 bases in between. This chain's CDR3 is CASSYPLSETQYF. In DNA, the CDR3 is TGTGCCAGCAGTTACCCCTTGTCAGAGACCCAGTACTTC.

J is TRBJ2-3 and V is TRBV30, with 7 bases lining up with TRBD2. This CDR3 is 18 amino acids long. V was clipped by 1 base and J by 11 bases; unmatched bases: 24. From germline, CDR1 is GTSNPN and CDR2 SVGIG (reference sequence). CDR3 in amino acids: CAWSAFVRASGRDGRQYF. CDR3 DNA: TGTGCCTGGAGTGCCTTTGTACGGGCTAGCGGACGGGACGGGAGGCAGTATTTT.

This clone was counted between two and nine times. The J gene is TRBJ2-1, the V gene TRBV4-1, with D possibly being TRBD2 (6 bases). This CDR3 is built from 16 residues. The V end was cut by 4 bases, the J end by 0 bases, with 13 bases between. Per the germline V gene, CDR1 is MGHRA and CDR2 is YSYEKL. The CDR3 region has the DNA TGCGCCAGCAGCCCCTTAGCGGACTCCTCCTACAATGAGCAGTTCTTC. It encodes CASSPLADSSYNEQFF.

The chain is built from TRBV30 and TRBJ1-1; D possibly corresponds to TRBD1 (5 bases). Germline V lookup: CDR1 GTSNPN, CDR2 SVGIG (reference sequence). The CDR3 totals 15 residues. V gave up 3 bases and J gave up 4 bases, with 18 bases separating them. CDR3: CAWSIQGGLGTEAFF. For the CDR3, the DNA is TGTGCCTGGAGCATCCAGGGCGGGTTGGGCACTGAAGCTTTCTTT.

The chain carries TRBV5-1 and TRBJ2-3, with 7 positions matching TRBD1. The CDR3 covers 16 residues. V was pared by 2 bases and J by 2 bases, with 8 bases of the junction left unmatched. Germline lookup yields CDR1 SGHRS and CDR2 YFSETQ. This CDR3 reads CASSFGQATDTDTQYF. DNA for the CDR3: TGCGCCAGCAGCTTCGGACAGGCCACAGACACAGATACGCAGTATTTT.

This clone was counted between two and nine times. The chain carries TRBV6-8 and TRBJ2-6, with TRBD1 as a possible D gene (5 bases). Germline V CDR1 and CDR2: MNHGY, SAAAGT. The CDR3 consists of 17 residues. The germline V and J ends were trimmed by 9 bases and 0 bases, with 18 bases remaining between them. This CDR3 reads CASQGPDRTSGANVLTF. The DNA of the CDR3 is TGTGCCAGTCAGGGCCCCGACAGAACCTCTGGGGCCAACGTCCTGACTTTC.

This clone was observed a handful of times. This chain connects TRBV11-3 to TRBJ2-1, with a weak D call TRBD2 (5 bases). Germline loops: CDR1 SGHNT, CDR2 YENEEA. Trimming took off 6 bases at V and 2 bases at J, with 14 bases between the two ends. The CDR3 has 15 residues. The CDR3 reads CASSLDFQTYNEQFF. DNA of the CDR3: TGTGCCAGCAGTTTGGACTTCCAGACCTACAATGAGCAGTTCTTC.

This clone is deemed large. This CDR3 reads CAWSVGQESEKLFF. The CDR3 DNA follows: TGTGCCTGGAGTGTGGGTCAGGAATCAGAAAAACTGTTTTTT. The chain uses TRBV30 and TRBJ1-4; D uncertain. The length of the CDR3 is 14 residues. CDR1 GTSNPN and CDR2 SVGIG come from the germline V gene (reference sequence). Trimming took off 0 bases at V and 8 bases at J, with 13 bases between the two ends.

In its sample, this clone is large. The genes are TRBV11-3 and TRBJ1-5; a possible D gene is TRBD1 (5 bases). The germline V gene has CDR1 SGHNT and CDR2 YENEEA. Between the trimmed V and J ends, which lost 6 bases and 0 bases, there was a span of 12 bases. CDR3 length equals 15 residues. The DNA for the CDR3 is TGTGCCAGCAGTGAACAGGACGTTAGCAATCAGCCCCAGCATTTT. Protein sequence: CASSEQDVSNQPQHF. The variable domain in full, with the rest retrieved from reference TRBV11-3 and TRBJ1-5, is EAGVVQSPRYKIIEKKQPVAFWCNPISGHNTLYWYLQNLGQGPELLIRYENEEAVDDSQLPKDRFSAERLKGVDSTLKIQPAELGDSAVYLCASSEQDVSNQPQHFGDGTRLSIL.

This rearrangement joins TRBV18 to TRBJ2-1; TRBD2 might be the D (5 bases). Germline V gene data show CDR1 as KGHSH and CDR2 as LQKENI. With 2 bases removed from V and 2 bases from J, the gap between germline ends came to 7 bases. CDR3 size: 14 residues. The CDR3 loop reads CASSPDYAYNEQFF. CDR3 in DNA: TGTGCCAGCTCACCAGACTACGCCTACAATGAGCAGTTCTTC.

The CDR3 loop reads CASSYRQAREAFF. The CDR3 nucleotides read TGTGCCAGCAGTTACAGGCAGGCCCGTGAAGCTTTCTTT. The rearrangement links TRBV6-8 to TRBJ1-1; D gene unclear. This CDR3 comprises 13 residues. With 2 bases removed from V and 7 bases from J, the gap between germline ends came to 11 bases. Germline values: CDR1 MNHGY, CDR2 SAAAGT.

V gene TRBV11-3 combines with J gene TRBJ2-7, with TRBD1 identical over 8 bases. The V gene's germline CDR1 is SGHNT and CDR2 YENEEA. The V gene end was trimmed by 0 bases and the J gene end by 4 bases; junction bases not matched to a gene: 8. The length of the CDR3 is 16 residues. CDR3 protein: CASSLEGQENTYEQYF. CDR3 DNA: TGTGCCAGCAGCTTAGAGGGACAGGAAAATACTTACGAGCAGTACTTC.

Regarding this clone: An end of the junction does not agree with germline; a read error may underlie this. The chain recombines TRBV6-8 with TRBJ2-1; 7 bases match TRBD2. The CDR3 contains 13 residues. The germline gives CDR1 MNHGY, CDR2 SAAAGT. The CDR3 spells CASSDSVGGSWFF. The CDR3 nucleotides read TGTGCCAGCAGTGACTCTGTCGGCGGGAGTTGGTTCTTC.

The chain has TRBV11-3 and TRBJ1-5, with no clear D. V lost 2 bases and J 3 bases, leaving 8 bases between the germline ends. The germline V gene has CDR1 SGHNT and CDR2 YENEEA. The CDR3 has 14 residues. The CDR3 region has the DNA TGTGCCAGCAGCTTACCTGGGTACAATCAGCCCCAGCATTTT. This gives the protein CASSLPGYNQPQHF.

Within the sample, this clone is medium-sized (0.01 to 0.1%). This sequence joins TRBV6-8 and TRBJ2-4, with TRBD1 identical over 7 bases. The CDR3 spans 15 residues. Trimming at V came to 4 bases and at J to 7 bases, leaving 10 bases not matched to a gene. Germline lookup yields CDR1 MNHGY and CDR2 SAAAGT. The CDR3 region is CASSSPSGGRNIQYF. The CDR3 coding sequence is TGTGCCAGCAGTTCTCCTTCAGGGGGTCGGAACATTCAGTACTTC.

By frequency in the sample, this clone is medium-sized. The CDR3 goes on 1 residue after the read ends, and that part is filled in from the germline J gene. The chain combines TRBV6-1 with TRBJ2-6, with 8 bases lining up with TRBD1. CDR1 MNHNS and CDR2 SASEGT come from the germline V gene. The CDR3 sequence is 15 residues long. Germline trimming cut 1 base from V and 4 bases from J; bases unmatched to any gene: 0. CDR3 bases read: TGTGCCAGCAGTGAAGGGACAGGGGGGGCCAACGTCCTGACT. Residues: CASSEGTGGANVLT. The whole CDR3 region reads CASSEGTGGANVLTF.

This clone came up once. This sequence joins TRBV18 and TRBJ2-5; 7 bases are shared with TRBD1. Germline V gene lookup returns CDR1 KGHSH and CDR2 LQKENI. The ends lost 3 bases at V and 5 bases at J; junction bases unmatched: 9. This CDR3 contains 15 residues. The CDR3 region is CASSPSGQPTETQYF. As DNA, the CDR3 is TGTGCCAGCTCACCGTCGGGACAGCCAACGGAGACCCAGTACTTC.

The chain joins TRBV15 to TRBJ2-4; D ambiguous. Germline assignment: CDR1 LNHNV and CDR2 YYDKDF (reference sequence). This CDR3 has 14 residues. Deletions cut 4 bases from V and 0 bases from J, with 7 bases between. For the CDR3, the DNA is TGTGCCACCAGCAACGGTCTAGCCAAAAACATTCAGTACTTC. Translated: CATSNGLAKNIQYF.

The V and J genes are TRBV12-5 and TRBJ2-7; D unresolved. This CDR3 has 14 residues. Germline-derived CDR1 and CDR2 are LGHNT and FRNRAP. CDR3 bases: TGTGCCAGCACCTCGGTGGCTCAGCATTACGAGCAGTACTTC. Translated, it gives CASTSVAQHYEQYF. Drawing the rest from reference TRBV12-5 and TRBJ2-7, the complete variable domain is DARVTQTPRHKVTEMGQEVTMRCQPILGHNTVFWYRQTMMQGLELLAYFRNRAPLDDSGMPKDRFSAEMPDATLATLKIQPSEPRDSAVYFCASTSVAQHYEQYFGPGTRLTVT.